The rows below give T cell receptor beta chains drawn from one sample of a study of cytomegalovirus exposure and HLA in healthy donors. Produced via immunoSEQ multiplex PCR; TCRdb's table is partial and in-frame only. Counted here are 200,000 or so clones, roughly 74% occurring once; the ten biggest clones make up 5% to 6%. Sequences were obtained from PBMCs. Receptors originate from a woman aged 30 to 39 in good health and CMV-seropositive. CDR3s leave out the opening cysteine and the closing phenylalanine or tryptophan.

V	J	CDR3
TRBV2	TRBJ1-2	ASSEALWGEDGYT
TRBV7-9	TRBJ2-2	ASSVSGTNTGELF
TRBV6-5	TRBJ2-7	ASSYPPGTGAPEQY
TRBV12-5	TRBJ2-2	ASGLGPIGRGGGTGELF
TRBV28	TRBJ1-4	ASTQTLANEKLF
TRBV19	TRBJ2-7	ASSIRGGYYEQY
TRBV2	TRBJ2-2	ASRERGPSGELF
TRBV7-9	TRBJ1-4	ASSFGTLAGGKLEKLF
TRBV9	TRBJ2-1	ASSVGLAGVIEQF
TRBV20-1	TRBJ2-7	SARGGLEQY
TRBV7-8	TRBJ2-7	ASSLAAGTYEQY
TRBV5-1	TRBJ2-5	ASSLERLAGGETQY
TRBV5-1	TRBJ2-5	ASSLEETQY
TRBV6-1	TRBJ2-1	ASTQPGTYNEQF
TRBV9	TRBJ1-2	ASSVEVGEGYGYT
TRBV6-1	TRBJ1-5	ASSPPQGFQPQH